The sequence of this T cell receptor (beta chain) was determined in a study of shared clonotypes between healthy human individuals. As concerns this clone: Its antigen remains unknown.

General observations from the study: Sharing across a few donors was seen in roughly 5% of naive CD4 clonotypes. Generally, estimated richness proved larger in naive subsets than it did in memory subsets.

Trimming pared 0 bases from V and 2 bases from J, leaving 7 bases between. Germline CDR1 is LNHNV and CDR2 is YYDKDF (reference sequence). The CDR3 runs to 15 residues. Sorted-subset replicate PCR reactions contained 200 ng DNA, corresponding to approximately 30,000 T cell genomes. The protocol was immunoSEQ multiplex PCR, while the TCRdb copy is restricted to in-frame clones and leaves out a portion. Here the sample spans about 650,000 clones, around 95% being singletons. Naive CD8 cells lacked CD45RO and underwent positive selection for CCR7, leaving out terminally differentiated effector memory CD45RA+ cells. Adults of Caucasian background living in Nashville, Tennessee made up all donors.

This receptor was obtained from a woman younger than 45 in good health. Sequencing was performed on naive CD8+ T cells sorted from blood. The V gene is TRBV15, the J gene TRBJ2-2; D is unclear. CDR3 amino acids: CATSRDLGNTGELFF. CDR3 nucleotides: TGTGCCACCAGCAGAGATCTGGGAAACACCGGGGAGCTGTTTTTT.